The 5 T cell receptor beta chains presented below share a single source sample, sequenced in a study of T-cell memory formation after mild COVID-19. One entry per CDR3 protein results from TCRdb running MiXCR on the 5' RACE reads. The sample lists approximately 46,000 distinct CDR3 sequences; over 6.5% were seen once. The sequenced sample was PBMCs or a T cell subset sorted from them (not recorded which). These receptors all come from an adult who had mild COVID-19 (a few samples of this study predate the infection). Cell type and time point are not known.

This clonotype was seen a handful of times. The CDR3 loop reads CASSVQGGYGYTF. CDR3 bases: TGTGCCAGTAGTGTACAGGGTGGCTATGGCTACACCTTC. This chain links TRBV19 with TRBJ1-2; a possible D gene is TRBD1 (6 bases). Germline V gene lookup returns CDR1 LNHDA and CDR2 SQIVND (reference sequence). The V and J ends lost 5 bases and 4 bases respectively, with 11 bases between them. The CDR3 covers 13 residues. The variable domain in full, completed from reference TRBV19 and TRBJ1-2, reads DGGITQSPKYLFRKEGQNVTLSCEQNLNHDAMYWYRQDPGQGLRLIYYSQIVNDFQKGDIAEGYSVSREKKESFPLTVTSAQKNPTAFYLCASSVQGGYGYTFGSGTRLTVV.

This clonotype was detected many times. The chain is built from TRBV5-1 and TRBJ1-2; the match to TRBD1 covers 10 bases. This CDR3 comprises 14 residues. From germline, CDR1 is SGHRS and CDR2 YFSETQ. V lost 4 bases to trimming and J lost 7 bases; unmatched junction nucleotides: 7. The CDR3 protein is CASSRGQGLSGYTF. The CDR3 DNA reads TGCGCCAGCAGCCGGGGACAGGGGCTAAGTGGCTACACCTTC.

This clonotype was recorded a few times. The rearrangement uses TRBV12-3 or TRBV12-4 and TRBJ1-2; the D is unclear. The CDR3 spans 15 residues. Deletions cut 2 bases from V and 4 bases from J, with 14 bases between. The CDR3 protein is CASSLQTSVTYGYTF. The CDR3 DNA reads as TGTGCCAGCAGTTTACAGACCTCCGTAACCTATGGCTACACCTTC.

In this sample, this clonotype turned up a few times. The chain carries TRBV7-3 and TRBJ2-1, with D possibly being TRBD2 (6 bases). The V gene's germline CDR1 is SGHTA and CDR2 FQGTGA. Trimming stripped 3 bases from V and 3 bases from J, with 9 bases between. The CDR3 runs to 14 residues. CDR3 sequence: CASSFGTGYNEQFF. CDR3 in DNA: TGTGCCAGCAGCTTTGGGACTGGCTACAATGAGCAGTTCTTC.

In this sample, this clonotype turned up many times. The chain employs TRBV5-6 and TRBJ1-2, with TRBD1 matching 8 bases. The CDR3 has 15 amino acids. CDR1 and CDR2 (germline): SGHDT, YYEEEE. The trim removed 0 bases at V and 6 bases at J, leaving 7 bases unmatched. This CDR3 is CASSLGGRGLDGYTF. DNA for the CDR3: TGTGCCAGCAGCTTGGGCGGCAGGGGGCTCGATGGCTACACCTTC.